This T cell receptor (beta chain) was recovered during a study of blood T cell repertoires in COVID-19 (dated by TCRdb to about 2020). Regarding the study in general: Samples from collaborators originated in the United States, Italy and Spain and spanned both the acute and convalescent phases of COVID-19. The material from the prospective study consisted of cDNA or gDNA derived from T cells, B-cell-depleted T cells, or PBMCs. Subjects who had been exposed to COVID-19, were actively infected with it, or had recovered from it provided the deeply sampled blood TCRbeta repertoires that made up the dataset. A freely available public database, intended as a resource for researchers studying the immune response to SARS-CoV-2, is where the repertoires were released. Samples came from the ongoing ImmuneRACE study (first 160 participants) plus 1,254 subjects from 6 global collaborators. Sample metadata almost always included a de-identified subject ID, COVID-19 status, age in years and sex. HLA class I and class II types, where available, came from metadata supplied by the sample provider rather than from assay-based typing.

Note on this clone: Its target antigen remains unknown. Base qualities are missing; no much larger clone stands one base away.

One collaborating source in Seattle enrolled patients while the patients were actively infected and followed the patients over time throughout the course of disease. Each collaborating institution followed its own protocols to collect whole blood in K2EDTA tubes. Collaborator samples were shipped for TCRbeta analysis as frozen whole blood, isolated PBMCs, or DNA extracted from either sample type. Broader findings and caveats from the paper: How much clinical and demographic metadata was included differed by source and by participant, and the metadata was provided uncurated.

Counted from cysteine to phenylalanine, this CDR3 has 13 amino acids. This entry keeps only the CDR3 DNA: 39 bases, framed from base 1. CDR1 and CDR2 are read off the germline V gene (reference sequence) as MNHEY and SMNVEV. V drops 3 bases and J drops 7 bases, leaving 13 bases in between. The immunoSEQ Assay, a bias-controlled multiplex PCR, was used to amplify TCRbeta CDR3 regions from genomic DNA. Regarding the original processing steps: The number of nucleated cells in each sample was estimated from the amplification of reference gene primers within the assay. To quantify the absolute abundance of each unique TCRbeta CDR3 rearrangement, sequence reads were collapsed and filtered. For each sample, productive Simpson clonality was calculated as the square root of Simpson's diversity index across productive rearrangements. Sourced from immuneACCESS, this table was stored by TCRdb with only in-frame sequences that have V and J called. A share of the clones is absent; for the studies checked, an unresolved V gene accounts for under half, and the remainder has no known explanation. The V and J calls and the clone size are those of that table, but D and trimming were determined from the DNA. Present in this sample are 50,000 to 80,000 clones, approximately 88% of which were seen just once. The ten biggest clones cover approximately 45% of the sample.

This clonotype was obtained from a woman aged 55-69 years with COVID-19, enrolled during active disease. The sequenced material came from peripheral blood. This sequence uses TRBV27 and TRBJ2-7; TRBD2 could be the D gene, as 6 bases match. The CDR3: CASSFSGTREQYF. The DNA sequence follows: TGTGCCAGCAGTTTCTCCGGGACTCGAGAGCAGTACTTC.